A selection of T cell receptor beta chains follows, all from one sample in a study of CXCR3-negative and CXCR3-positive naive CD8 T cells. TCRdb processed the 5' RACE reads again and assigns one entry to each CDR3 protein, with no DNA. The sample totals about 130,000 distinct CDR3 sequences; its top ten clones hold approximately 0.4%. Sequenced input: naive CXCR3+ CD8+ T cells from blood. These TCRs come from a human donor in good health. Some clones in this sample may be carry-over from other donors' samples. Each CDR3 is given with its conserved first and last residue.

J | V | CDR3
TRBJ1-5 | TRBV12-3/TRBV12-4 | CASSLGSLSNQPQHF
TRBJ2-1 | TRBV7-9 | CATAGTGVRNEQFF
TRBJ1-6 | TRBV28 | CASSLRDSGDSPLHF
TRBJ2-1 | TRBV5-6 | CASSYLKGGSHNEQFF
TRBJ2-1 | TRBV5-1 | CASSFWDEGHNEQFF
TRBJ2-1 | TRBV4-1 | CASSQVFSSGRNEQFF
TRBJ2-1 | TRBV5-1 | CASSGSGAYNEQFF
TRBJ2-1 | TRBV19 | CASSVAGQAEGNEQFF
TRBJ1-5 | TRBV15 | CATSRDSGRGQPQHF
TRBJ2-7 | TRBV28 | CASRDRRSYEQYF
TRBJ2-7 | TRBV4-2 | CASSHSRGYEQYF
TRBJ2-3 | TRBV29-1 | CSVEASPWGYGTDTQYF
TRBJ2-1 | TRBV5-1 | CASKETGSSYNEQFF